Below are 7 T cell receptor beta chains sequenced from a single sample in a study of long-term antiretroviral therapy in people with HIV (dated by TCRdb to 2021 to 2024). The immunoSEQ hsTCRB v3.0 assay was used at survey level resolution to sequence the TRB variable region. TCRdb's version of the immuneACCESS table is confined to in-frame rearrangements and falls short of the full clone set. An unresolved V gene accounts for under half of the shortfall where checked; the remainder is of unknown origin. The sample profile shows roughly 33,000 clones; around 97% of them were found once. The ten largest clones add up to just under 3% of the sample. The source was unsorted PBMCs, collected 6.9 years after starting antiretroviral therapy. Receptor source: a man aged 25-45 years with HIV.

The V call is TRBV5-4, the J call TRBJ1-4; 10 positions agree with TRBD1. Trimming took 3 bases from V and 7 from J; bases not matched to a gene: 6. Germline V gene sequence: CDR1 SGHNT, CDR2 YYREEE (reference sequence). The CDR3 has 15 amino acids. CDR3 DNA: TGTGCCAGCAGCTCCCCGGACAGGGGGGGTGAAAAACTGTTTTTT. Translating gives CASSSPDRGGEKLFF.

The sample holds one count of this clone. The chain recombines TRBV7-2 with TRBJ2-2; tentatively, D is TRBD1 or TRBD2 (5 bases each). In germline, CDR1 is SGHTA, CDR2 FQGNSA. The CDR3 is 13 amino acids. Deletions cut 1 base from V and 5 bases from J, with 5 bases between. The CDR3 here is CASSLGGTGELFF. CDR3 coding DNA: TGTGCCAGCAGCTTAGGGGGGACCGGGGAGCTGTTTTTT.

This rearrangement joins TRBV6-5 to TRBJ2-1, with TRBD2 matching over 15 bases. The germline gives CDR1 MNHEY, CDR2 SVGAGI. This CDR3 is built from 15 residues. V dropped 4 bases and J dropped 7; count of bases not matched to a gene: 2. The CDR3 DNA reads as TGTGCCAGCAGTTTAGGGACTAGCGGGGGGAATGAGCAGTTCTTC. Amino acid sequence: CASSLGTSGGNEQFF.

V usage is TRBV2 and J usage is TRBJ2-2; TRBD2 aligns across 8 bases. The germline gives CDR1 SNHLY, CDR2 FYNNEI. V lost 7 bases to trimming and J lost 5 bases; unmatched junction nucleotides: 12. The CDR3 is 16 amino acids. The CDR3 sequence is CASKVRSGGRTGELFF. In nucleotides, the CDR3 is TGTGCCAGCAAGGTCCGCAGCGGGGGTAGGACCGGGGAGCTGTTTTTT.

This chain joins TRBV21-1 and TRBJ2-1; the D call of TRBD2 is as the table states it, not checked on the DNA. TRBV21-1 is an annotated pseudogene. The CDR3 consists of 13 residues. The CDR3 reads CANLFSGYNEQFF. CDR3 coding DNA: TGTGCCAACCTGTTTTCGGGTTACAATGAGCAGTTCTTC.

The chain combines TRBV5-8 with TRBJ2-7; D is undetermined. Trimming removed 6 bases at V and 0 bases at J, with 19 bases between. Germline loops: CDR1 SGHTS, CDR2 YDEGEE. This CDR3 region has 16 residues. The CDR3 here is CASTRTPIVRSYEQYF. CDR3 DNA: TGTGCCAGCACCCGCACCCCTATCGTACGCTCCTACGAGCAGTACTTC.

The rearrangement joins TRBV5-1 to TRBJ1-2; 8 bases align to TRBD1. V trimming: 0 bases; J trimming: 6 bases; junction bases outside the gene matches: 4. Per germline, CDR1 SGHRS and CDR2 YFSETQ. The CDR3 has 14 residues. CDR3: CASSLGQDRDGYTF. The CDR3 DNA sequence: TGCGCCAGCAGCTTGGGTCAGGACAGGGATGGCTACACCTTC.